This record looks at one T cell receptor (beta chain) sequence and its context. CDR1 is ENHRY and CDR2 is SYGVKD in the germline V gene. Unmatched junction bases numbered 6, after V lost 5 bases and J lost 3 bases. The CDR3 sequence is 14 residues long. Sequencing was performed with immunoSEQ multiplex PCR; in TCRdb, only in-frame clones are kept and a portion is missing. This table holds approximately 250,000 clones, around 88% found once. This entry is derived from a study of blood T cell repertoires in COVID-19. Participants were placed into cohorts based on the clinical history they reported. Sequenced: PBMCs or T cells enriched from blood (not recorded which). This TCR came from a woman aged 30 to 39 who had recovered from COVID-19. The chain uses TRBV10-3 and TRBJ1-2; 7 bases line up with TRBD1. The CDR3 DNA reads as TGTGCCATCAGTTCACAGGGGATGGACTATGGCTACACCTTC. This codes for CAISSQGMDYGYTF.